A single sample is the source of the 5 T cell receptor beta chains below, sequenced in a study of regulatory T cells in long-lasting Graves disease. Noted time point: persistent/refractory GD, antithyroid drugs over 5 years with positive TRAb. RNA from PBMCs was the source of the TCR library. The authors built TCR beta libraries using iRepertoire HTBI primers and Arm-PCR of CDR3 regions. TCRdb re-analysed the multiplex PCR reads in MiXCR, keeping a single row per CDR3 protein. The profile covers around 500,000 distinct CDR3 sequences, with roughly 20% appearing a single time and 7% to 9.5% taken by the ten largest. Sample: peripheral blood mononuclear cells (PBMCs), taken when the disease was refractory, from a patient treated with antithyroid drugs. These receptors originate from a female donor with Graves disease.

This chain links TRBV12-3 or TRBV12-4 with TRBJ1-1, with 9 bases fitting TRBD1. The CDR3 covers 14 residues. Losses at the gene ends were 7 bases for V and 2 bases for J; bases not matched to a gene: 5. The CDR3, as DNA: TGTGCCAGCACCGGACAGGGGCTTAACACTGAAGCTTTCTTT. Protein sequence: CASTGQGLNTEAFF.

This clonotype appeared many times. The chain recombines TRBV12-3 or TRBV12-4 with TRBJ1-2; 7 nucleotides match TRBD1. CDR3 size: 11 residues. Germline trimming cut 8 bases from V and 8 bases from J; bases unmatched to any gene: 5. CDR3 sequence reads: CASSTGIGYTF. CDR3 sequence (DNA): TGTGCCAGCTCGACAGGGATCGGCTACACCTTC.

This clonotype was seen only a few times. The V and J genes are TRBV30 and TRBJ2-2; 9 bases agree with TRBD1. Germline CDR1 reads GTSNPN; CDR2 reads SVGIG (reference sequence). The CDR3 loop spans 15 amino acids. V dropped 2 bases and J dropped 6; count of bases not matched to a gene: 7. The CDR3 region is CAWSIGQGLPGELFF. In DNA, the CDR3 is TGTGCCTGGAGTATTGGACAGGGGTTACCCGGGGAGCTGTTTTTT.

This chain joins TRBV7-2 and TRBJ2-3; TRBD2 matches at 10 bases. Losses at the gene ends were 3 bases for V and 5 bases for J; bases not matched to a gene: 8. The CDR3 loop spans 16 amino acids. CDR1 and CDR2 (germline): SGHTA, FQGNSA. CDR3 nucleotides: TGTGCCAGCAGCTTTGGCCTAGCGGGAGAGGTAGATACGCAGTATTTT. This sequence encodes CASSFGLAGEVDTQYF. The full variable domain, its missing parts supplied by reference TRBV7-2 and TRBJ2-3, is GAGVSQSPSNKVTEKGKDVELRCDPISGHTALYWYRQSLGQGLEFLIYFQGNSAPDKSGLPSDRFSAERTGGSVSTLTIQRTQQEDSAVYLCASSFGLAGEVDTQYFGPGTRLTVL.

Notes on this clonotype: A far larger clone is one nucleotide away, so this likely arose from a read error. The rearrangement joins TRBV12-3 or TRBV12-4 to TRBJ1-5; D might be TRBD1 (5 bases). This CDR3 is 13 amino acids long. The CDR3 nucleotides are TGTGCCGGCAGTTTAAGGGGAAATCAGCCCCAGCATTTT. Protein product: CAGSLRGNQPQHF.